These T cell receptor beta chains were read from a single sample in a study of blood T cell repertoires in COVID-19. Only in-frame clones appear in the TCRdb table, and some are missing; sequencing was by immunoSEQ multiplex PCR. Of about 130,000 clones in the sample, under 85% are singletons; the top ten hold approximately 12%. The sample taken for sequencing was peripheral blood. These receptors came from a woman aged 55-69 years with acute or convalescent COVID-19. CDR3s include the opening cysteine and the closing phenylalanine or tryptophan. Fields, in order: CDR3 DNA, CDR3 protein, J gene, D gene, clone size, CDR3 length, V gene. D genes are given only for firm matches. A clone size is listed for some rows: how often the clone was seen (once, few, many), or a class if it is expanded.

CDR3 DNA: TGTGCCAGTAGTATAAGCTCGTACACAGTGAACTATGGCTACACCTTC
CDR3 protein: CASSISSYTVNYGYTF
J gene: TRBJ1-2
D gene: NA
clone size: NA
CDR3 length: 16
V gene: TRBV19

CDR3 DNA: TGCAGCGTTGAGCCTAGCGGGGTTCGCCAAGAGACCCAGTACTTC
CDR3 protein: CSVEPSGVRQETQYF
J gene: TRBJ2-5
D gene: TRBD2
clone size: NA
CDR3 length: 15
V gene: TRBV29-1

CDR3 DNA: TGTGCCAGCAGCCCTCCCATCGGTGATGGCTACACCTTC
CDR3 protein: CASSPPIGDGYTF
J gene: TRBJ1-2
D gene: NA
clone size: NA
CDR3 length: 13
V gene: TRBV7-9

CDR3 DNA: TGTGCCAGCAGCTTGGGCTTATCGTCCAGGTCTCGGAACACCGGGGAGCTGTTTTTT
CDR3 protein: CASSLGLSSRSRNTGELFF
J gene: TRBJ2-2
D gene: NA
clone size: few
CDR3 length: 19
V gene: TRBV5-4

CDR3 DNA: TGTGCCAGCAGCTTGGGGGCCCGGGCAGGGGGTGAAGCTTTCTTT
CDR3 protein: CASSLGARAGGEAFF
J gene: TRBJ1-1
D gene: TRBD1
clone size: NA
CDR3 length: 15
V gene: TRBV5-4

CDR3 DNA: TGTGCCAGTAGGACAGGGCCGAACACTGAAGCTTTCTTT
CDR3 protein: CASRTGPNTEAFF
J gene: TRBJ1-1
D gene: TRBD1
clone size: NA
CDR3 length: 13
V gene: TRBV2

CDR3 DNA: TGTGCCAGCAGTTCCGACACGCCCGGTCAGCCCCAGCATTTT
CDR3 protein: CASSSDTPGQPQHF
J gene: TRBJ1-5
D gene: NA
clone size: few
CDR3 length: 14
V gene: TRBV27

CDR3 DNA: TGTGCCAGCAGCTTAGATCGAGGGACTGAAGCTTTCTTT
CDR3 protein: CASSLDRGTEAFF
J gene: TRBJ1-1
D gene: NA
clone size: NA
CDR3 length: 13
V gene: TRBV11-3

CDR3 DNA: TGTGCCACCAGCCGGGACTTCTCCTACGAGCAGTACTTC
CDR3 protein: CATSRDFSYEQYF
J gene: TRBJ2-7
D gene: NA
clone size: NA
CDR3 length: 13
V gene: TRBV15

CDR3 DNA: TGTGCCAGCAGTACCCAACAGGGTGATAGCTCGTACGAGCAGTACTTC
CDR3 protein: CASSTQQGDSSYEQYF
J gene: TRBJ2-7
D gene: NA
clone size: NA
CDR3 length: 16
V gene: TRBV27

CDR3 DNA: TGTGCCATCAGCCTTGAGGAGACGACTGAAGCTTTCTTT
CDR3 protein: CAISLEETTEAFF
J gene: TRBJ1-1
D gene: NA
clone size: NA
CDR3 length: 13
V gene: TRBV10-3

CDR3 DNA: TGTGCCAGCTCGCCCCAGAGCGCTGAAGCTTTCTTT
CDR3 protein: CASSPQSAEAFF
J gene: TRBJ1-1
D gene: NA
clone size: NA
CDR3 length: 12
V gene: TRBV7-9

CDR3 DNA: TGTGCCAGTAATCCCTACGAGGGCGCCTCTGGAAACACCATATATTTT
CDR3 protein: CASNPYEGASGNTIYF
J gene: TRBJ1-3
D gene: NA
clone size: NA
CDR3 length: 16
V gene: TRBV19